The clone carrying this T cell receptor beta chain showed up just a few times. Its antigen is not known. This entry comes from a study of regulatory T cells in long-lasting Graves disease. Study-wide points: The small sample size may have reduced accuracy. Preferential use of TRBV28, TRBJ1-2 and TRBJ2-5 was seen in persistent disease.

The CDR3 loop spans 15 amino acids. The germline V gene encodes CDR1 GTSNPN and CDR2 SVGIG (reference sequence). The ends were cut back, 4 bases at V and 6 bases at J, with 21 bases in the middle. HTBI primers from iRepertoire and Arm-PCR of CDR3 regions yielded the TCR beta libraries. TCRdb itself ran the multiplex PCR reads through MiXCR, one entry per CDR3 protein. The sample gives approximately 560,000 distinct CDR3 sequences, about 16% of which show up once; more than 10% is in the top ten. Time point denoted: newly diagnosed GD, antithyroid drugs for less than 3 months. PBMCs were the source of the RNA used for TCR sequencing. These data were also reused for a study on T cells in Graves' hyperthyroidism and ophthalmopathy. Turning to that study: In the blood, most expanded thyroid clonotypes above 0.001 appeared as well.

This sequence originates from a man aged 18 to 30 with Graves disease. The rearrangement joins TRBV30 to TRBJ1-1; D possibly corresponds to TRBD1 (5 bases). Sequenced here: peripheral blood mononuclear cells (PBMCs), sampled at new diagnosis, from a patient treated with antithyroid drugs. The CDR3 here is CAWTRGARVEAEAFF. CDR3 DNA: TGTGCCTGGACCCGCGGGGCTAGGGTTGAGGCTGAAGCTTTCTTT.